This T cell receptor beta chain was identified in a study of blood T cell repertoires in COVID-19. V trimming: 0 bases; J trimming: 4 bases; junction bases outside the gene matches: 7. Germline CDR1 and CDR2: SGHRS and YFSETQ. This CDR3 is built from 16 residues. Method: immunoSEQ multiplex PCR; TCRdb's copy keeps in-frame clones and lacks some. This table holds 150,000 or so clones, roughly four fifths found once. The specimen was peripheral blood. The J gene is TRBJ2-1, the V gene TRBV5-1, with 7 bases matching TRBD2. The source of this sequence is a woman of 80 years or more with active or convalescent COVID-19. This chain's CDR3 is CASSLGVAGGYNEQFF. CDR3 in DNA: TGCGCCAGCAGCTTGGGCGTAGCGGGTGGGTACAATGAGCAGTTCTTC. The full variable domain, completed using reference TRBV5-1 and TRBJ2-1, is KAGVTQTPRYLIKTRGQQVTLSCSPISGHRSVSWYQQTPGQGLQFLFEYFSETQRNKGNFPGRFSGRQFSNSRSEMNVSTLELGDSALYLCASSLGVAGGYNEQFFGPGTRLTVL.